Below, 12 T cell receptor beta chains from the same sample are listed, as sequenced in a study of identical twins. TCRdb reprocessed the 5' RACE reads via MiXCR and lists one record per CDR3 protein. The sample has a few hundred thousand distinct CDR3 sequences; more than 9% are singletons. These data were also filed under a second study, of yellow fever vaccine responses in identical twins.

Sequences were obtained from PBMCs. These TCRs come from a woman aged 18-29 years in good health.

At least ten counts were recorded for this clonotype. This rearrangement joins TRBV10-3 to TRBJ2-5; 11 bases line up with TRBD1. Per the germline V gene, CDR1 is ENHRY and CDR2 is SYGVKD. The CDR3 consists of 16 residues. The V gene end was trimmed by 0 bases and the J gene end by 4 bases; junction bases not matched to a gene: 4. CDR3 DNA sequence: TGTGCCATCAGTGAGTCGAAAGGACAGGGGGCAGAGACCCAGTACTTC. Translating it yields CAISESKGQGAETQYF.

This clonotype was seen more than once but under ten times. The rearrangement uses TRBV3-1 and TRBJ2-7, with 11 positions matching TRBD2. This CDR3 has 16 amino acids. Losses at the gene ends were 1 base for V and 5 bases for J; bases not matched to a gene: 7. Germline CDR1 is LGHDT and CDR2 is YNNKEL (reference sequence). CDR3 DNA: TGTGCCAGCAGCCAAGTCGAGACTAGCGGGACCCACGAGCAGTACTTC. This sequence encodes CASSQVETSGTHEQYF.

About this clonotype: This may be a read error: a much more frequent sequence differs by one nucleotide. This chain connects TRBV3-1 to TRBJ2-5; 8 bases match TRBD1. The CDR3 length is 16 residues. Unmatched junction bases numbered 7, after V lost 0 bases and J lost 4 bases. Germline CDR1 and CDR2: LGHDT and YNNKEL (reference sequence). CDR3 coding DNA: TGTGCCAGCAGCCAAGAGAGCCCAGGGGGCTCAGAGACCCAGTACTTC. Translated: CASSQESPGGSETQYF.

The rearrangement uses TRBV29-1 and TRBJ2-3; D is unclear. V gave up 4 bases and J gave up 2 bases, with 10 bases separating them. This CDR3 region has 13 residues. The germline V gene has CDR1 SQVTM and CDR2 ANQGSEA. CDR3 sequence: CSVVVVITDTQYF. Written as DNA, the CDR3 is TGCAGCGTTGTGGTGGTTATCACAGATACGCAGTATTTT.

This clonotype was observed a handful of times. The chain recombines TRBV15 with TRBJ2-3; D remains unclear. CDR3 size: 15 residues. The V gene's germline CDR1 is LNHNV and CDR2 YYDKDF (reference sequence). V shed 1 base and J shed 6 bases, with 14 bases lying between them. The CDR3 sequence: CATSRGSMGFDTQYF. CDR3 nucleotide sequence: TGTGCCACCAGCAGAGGAAGTATGGGGTTTGATACGCAGTATTTT.

This clonotype was recorded at least ten times. V is TRBV20-1 and J is TRBJ2-1, with no clear D. The germline V and J ends were trimmed by 2 bases and 8 bases, with 13 bases remaining between them. Per germline, CDR1 DFQATT and CDR2 SNEGSKA (reference sequence). This CDR3 is 13 amino acids long. The CDR3 reads CSARMASLYEQFF. The DNA of the CDR3 is TGCAGTGCTAGAATGGCCAGCTTGTATGAGCAGTTCTTC.

This clonotype appeared a few times. The rearrangement joins TRBV6-5 to TRBJ2-7; 11 bases line up with TRBD2. There are 15 residues in the CDR3. The V and J ends lost 5 bases and 6 bases, in that order; junction bases with no gene match: 9. CDR1 is MNHEY, CDR2 SVGAGI, per germline. The CDR3 is CASSNIAGGPGEQYF. In nucleotides, the CDR3 is TGTGCCAGCAGTAACATAGCGGGAGGGCCCGGCGAGCAGTACTTC.

This clonotype was picked up a small number of times. The V gene is TRBV6-1, the J gene TRBJ2-6, with 10 bases matching TRBD1. The CDR3 runs to 17 residues. V dropped 5 bases and J dropped 0; count of bases not matched to a gene: 4. From germline, CDR1 is MNHNS and CDR2 SASEGT. This CDR3 reads CASSTGTGASGANVLTF. The CDR3 DNA reads as TGTGCCAGCAGTACCGGGACAGGGGCCTCTGGGGCCAACGTCCTGACTTTC.

This clonotype turned up a few times. The genes are TRBV6-1 and TRBJ2-1; 14 nucleotides agree with TRBD2. Germline V gives CDR1 MNHNS, CDR2 SASEGT. This CDR3 has 17 amino acids. The V and J ends lost 1 base and 8 bases, in that order; junction bases with no gene match: 7. The CDR3 spells CASSEGKGTSGRYEQFF. Written as DNA, the CDR3 is TGTGCCAGCAGTGAAGGAAAAGGGACTAGCGGGAGATATGAGCAGTTCTTC.

The chain is built from TRBV20-1 and TRBJ2-4, with D unresolved. The CDR3 runs 15 residues. Germline assignment: CDR1 DFQATT and CDR2 SNEGSKA (reference sequence). V lost 5 bases and J 3 bases, leaving 17 bases between the germline ends. The CDR3 loop is CSASDPEVRKNIQYF. The CDR3 DNA is TGCAGTGCTTCGGACCCGGAAGTCCGCAAAAACATTCAGTACTTC.

The chain couples TRBV6-2 or TRBV6-3 to TRBJ2-2; D tentatively reads TRBD1 or TRBD2 (5 bases each). CDR1 is MNHEY and CDR2 is SVGEGT in the germline V gene. The CDR3 has 15 residues. The germline V and J ends were trimmed by 4 bases and 5 bases, with 14 bases remaining between them. The CDR3 DNA reads TGTGCCAGCAGTTGGAGAGGGGCCGGGACCGGGGAGCTGTTTTTT. Encoded protein: CASSWRGAGTGELFF.

Only a few counts were recorded for this clonotype. V usage is TRBV5-1 and J usage is TRBJ1-1; D is undetermined. Germline V gene lookup returns CDR1 SGHRS and CDR2 YFSETQ. V was pared by 4 bases and J by 2 bases, with 12 bases between. The CDR3 length is 14 residues. CDR3 loop: CASSVGPSNTEAFF. The CDR3 DNA reads as TGCGCCAGCAGCGTTGGACCGAGTAACACTGAAGCTTTCTTT.